One sample yielded the 9 T cell receptor beta chains listed below, sequenced in a study of blood T cells in healthy people across ages. PCR was performed a second time for about 6 to 12 cycles using a sample-barcoded 5' primer and a J-beta primer mix. MiXCR, run by TCRdb on the 5' RACE reads, gives a single entry per CDR3 protein. The sample has 1.5 million to 2 million distinct CDR3 sequences, roughly 43% seen once; the top ten hold 23%. The sample taken for sequencing was blood. The receptors stem from a human donor in good health.

This clonotype appeared a few times. V is TRBV5-5 and J is TRBJ1-2; 8 bases agree with TRBD1. Trimming at V came to 0 bases and at J to 1 base, leaving 5 bases not matched to a gene. The CDR3 totals 16 residues. CDR1 and CDR2 from the germline V gene are SGHKS and YYEKEE (reference sequence). The CDR3 reads CASSLDRGLNNYGYTF. CDR3 DNA sequence: TGTGCCAGCAGCTTGGACAGGGGGTTAAATAACTATGGCTACACCTTC.

The V and J genes are TRBV28 and TRBJ1-5; the match to TRBD1 covers 11 bases. Germline CDR1 is MDHEN and CDR2 is SYDVKM. Trimming at V came to 5 bases and at J to 3 bases, leaving 6 bases not matched to a gene. This CDR3 has 16 amino acids. The CDR3 sequence is CASSPRTGGPNQPQHF. DNA of the CDR3: TGTGCCAGCAGTCCCAGGACAGGGGGCCCCAATCAGCCCCAGCATTTT. Together with reference TRBV28 and TRBJ1-5, the CDR3 gives the full variable domain: DVKVTQSSRYLVKRTGEKVFLECVQDMDHENMFWYRQDPGLGLRLIYFSYDVKMKEKGDIPEGYSVSREKKERFSLILESASTNQTSMYLCASSPRTGGPNQPQHFGDGTRLSIL.

This clonotype was seen many times. The chain carries TRBV27 and TRBJ1-2; TRBD1 agrees at 9 bases. V dropped 6 bases and J dropped 8; count of bases not matched to a gene: 7. The CDR3 totals 13 residues. Per germline, CDR1 MNHEY and CDR2 SMNVEV (reference sequence). The CDR3 DNA sequence: TGTGCCAGCAGCTTCACCACAGGGGGCGGCTACACCTTC. It codes for CASSFTTGGGYTF.

The chain combines TRBV20-1 with TRBJ2-3, with 10 bases fitting TRBD2. Germline-derived CDR1 and CDR2 are DFQATT and SNEGSKA (reference sequence). The CDR3 is 16 amino acids. J was trimmed by 3 bases and V by 0 bases; bases with no gene match: 6. Here the CDR3 DNA reads TGCAGTGCTAGAGACCTTAAACTAGCGGGGACAGATACGCAGTATTTT. It yields the protein CSARDLKLAGTDTQYF.

This clonotype occurred many times. The rearrangement joins TRBV6-1 to TRBJ2-2, with 7 nucleotides matching TRBD1. V gave up 4 bases and J gave up 4 bases; unmatched junction bases: 0. Germline CDR1 MNHNS, CDR2 SASEGT. The CDR3 totals 13 residues. In DNA, the CDR3 is TGTGCCAGCAGTGGACAGGGCACCGGGGAGCTGTTTTTT. As protein: CASSGQGTGELFF.

This chain connects TRBV7-9 to TRBJ2-5; maybe TRBD1 (6 bases). TRBJ2-7 explains the end of the DNA better; the J call may be wrong. Looked up from germline, CDR1 is SEHNR and CDR2 is FQNEAQ (reference sequence). The CDR3 length is 15 residues. Here the CDR3 DNA reads TGTGCCAGCAGCTTAGCGGCAGGGGTCTTCGACGAGCAGTACTTC. Translating gives CASSLAAGVFDEQYF.

This clonotype was picked up a small number of times. The chain uses TRBV5-1 and TRBJ2-5; 7 bases fit TRBD1. Trimming at V came to 2 bases and at J to 13 bases, leaving 11 bases not matched to a gene. Per germline, CDR1 SGHRS and CDR2 YFSETQ. The CDR3 runs to 13 residues. This CDR3 is CASSFGDSVFWYF. As DNA, the CDR3 is TGCGCCAGCAGCTTTGGGGACAGTGTATTTTGGTACTTC.

The chain recombines TRBV29-1 with TRBJ1-4, with D maybe TRBD1 (6 bases). The CDR3 extends over 14 amino acids. V was shortened by 3 bases and J by 8 bases, with 16 bases between the two germline ends. Germline V lookup: CDR1 SQVTM, CDR2 ANQGSEA. CDR3 coding DNA: TGCAGCGTTGATGTAGGGGGACTCGGAGAAAAACTGTTTTTT. It yields the protein CSVDVGGLGEKLFF.

The rearrangement uses TRBV28 and TRBJ2-5; 8 positions agree with TRBD1. The length of the CDR3 is 15 residues. Trimming took 2 bases from V and 5 from J; bases not matched to a gene: 7. Germline assignment: CDR1 MDHEN and CDR2 SYDVKM. CDR3 sequence reads: CASSLGQGAWETQYF. CDR3 nucleotide sequence: TGTGCCAGCAGTTTAGGGCAGGGGGCATGGGAGACCCAGTACTTC.